These T cell receptor beta chains were read from a single sample in a study of OX40 agonist ivuxolimab in advanced cancers. Here immunoSEQ multiplex PCR was the method, and the copy in TCRdb shows in-frame clones only, minus some. The data show just under 45,000 clones, 75% to 85% seen once. This material consisted of CD4+ or CD8+ T cells sorted from blood, taken in a trial of the OX40 agonist ivuxolimab. The receptors here all came from an adult with an advanced solid tumor such as melanoma, head and neck, liver or kidney cancer. The CDR3 runs from the conserved cysteine through the conserved F or W. Each record gives: clone size, D gene, V gene, J gene, CDR3 protein, CDR3 DNA. The D gene is left open where the match is weak. Clone size is shown for a subset of rows, as once, few, many or a class of expanded clone.

>-|-|TRBV6-4|TRBJ2-3
CASRKRTDTQYF
TGTGCCAGCAGGAAGAGGACAGATACGCAGTATTTT
>-|-|TRBV5-4|TRBJ2-3
CASSLEGAGRQYF
TGTGCCAGCAGCTTGGAAGGGGCCGGAAGGCAGTATTTT
>-|-|TRBV7-9|TRBJ1-1
CASSQEPGRETEAFF
TGTGCCAGCAGCCAAGAGCCTGGCCGGGAAACTGAAGCTTTCTTT
>-|-|TRBV14|TRBJ2-5
CASSQPGPETQYF
TGTGCCAGCAGCCAACCAGGGCCAGAGACCCAGTACTTC
>-|-|TRBV5-1|TRBJ2-2
CASSFASASGELFF
TGCGCCAGCAGCTTTGCTTCGGCTAGCGGGGAGCTGTTTTTT
>few|-|TRBV5-1|TRBJ2-7
CASSLVGYEQYF
TGCGCCAGCAGCTTGGTCGGCTACGAGCAGTACTTC
>-|-|TRBV10-3|TRBJ1-4
CAISESQGRYEKLFF
TGTGCCATCAGTGAGTCACAAGGGCGCTATGAAAAACTGTTTTTT
>-|TRBD1|TRBV7-3|TRBJ2-7
CASSPAGTGLEQYF
TGTGCCAGCAGTCCCGCCGGGACAGGGCTCGAGCAGTACTTC
>-|TRBD1|TRBV6-6|TRBJ1-1
CASSYGQDTEAFF
TGTGCCAGCAGTTACGGACAGGACACTGAAGCTTTCTTT
>once|-|TRBV5-4|TRBJ2-1
CASSTGGDSYNEQFF
TGTGCCAGCAGCACTGGGGGAGACTCCTACAATGAGCAGTTCTTC
>few|TRBD1|TRBV19|TRBJ1-2
CASSRGGIGDVTGQRGYGYTF
TGTGCCAGTAGTCGAGGGGGCATCGGGGACGTAACGGGTCAACGGGGCTATGGCTACACCTTC
>once|-|TRBV27|TRBJ1-1
CASSFAGNTEAFF
TGTGCCAGCAGTTTCGCGGGGAACACTGAAGCTTTCTTT
>-|-|TRBV19|TRBJ1-3
CASSWRPSPSGNTIYF
TGTGCCAGTAGTTGGAGACCGTCCCCCTCTGGAAACACCATATATTTT
>-|-|TRBV4-3|TRBJ1-6
CASSASRDKPLHF
TGCGCCAGCAGCGCCTCAAGGGATAAACCCCTCCACTTT
>-|TRBD1|TRBV5-5|TRBJ1-1
CASSFQFLTDRRTEAFF
TGTGCCAGCAGCTTCCAATTTTTAACGGACAGGAGGACTGAAGCTTTCTTT
>-|-|TRBV28|TRBJ1-2
CASSPPIGGYTF
TGTGCCAGCAGCCCCCCGATAGGAGGCTACACCTTC
>-|-|TRBV7-2|TRBJ1-6
CASRGRLSPLHF
TGTGCCAGCCGTGGGAGACTCTCACCCCTCCACTTT
>-|-|TRBV27|TRBJ2-7
CASSPGRTAYEQYF
TGTGCCAGCAGTCCAGGCCGTACAGCCTACGAGCAGTACTTC
>-|-|TRBV28|TRBJ2-1
CASSLDGSARYNEQFF
TGTGCCAGCAGTCTCGATGGGTCAGCTCGCTACAATGAGCAGTTCTTC
>-|-|TRBV28|TRBJ2-1
CASVKGGQRIVEQFF
TGTGCCAGCGTTAAGGGGGGACAGCGGATCGTTGAGCAGTTCTTC
>few|TRBD1|TRBV30|TRBJ1-1
CAWSIRQGEAFF
TGTGCCTGGAGCATTAGACAGGGAGAAGCTTTCTTT
>few|-|TRBV29-1|TRBJ1-1
CSVSATTRNTEAFF
TGCAGCGTCTCCGCTACGACACGGAACACTGAAGCTTTCTTT
>-|-|TRBV6-1|TRBJ1-5
CASRGASFNYQPQHF
TGTGCCAGCCGGGGGGCCTCCTTTAATTATCAGCCCCAGCATTTT
>-|TRBD2|TRBV5-1|TRBJ2-1
CASSLGLAGGHLDEQFF
TGCGCCAGCAGCTTGGGGCTAGCGGGGGGCCATTTAGATGAGCAGTTCTTC